This record concerns one T cell receptor beta chain sequence. This sample was taken from a study of blood T cell repertoires in COVID-19. The wider study: PBMCs, B-cell-depleted T cells, or T cells were the source of the cDNA or gDNA that made up the material.

The V gene's germline CDR1 is SGHAT and CDR2 FQNNGV. The J segment lost 3 bases and the V segment lost 1 base, leaving 0 bases of the junction unmatched. This CDR3 contains 14 residues. Profiled with immunoSEQ multiplex PCR; TCRdb holds only in-frame clones, not every one. The sample has 190,000 or so clones; around 89% are singletons. J is TRBJ1-2 and V is TRBV11-2, with TRBD1 matching 9 bases. Sequenced input: PBMCs or T cells enriched from blood (not recorded which). This TCR was sampled from a young man who had recovered from COVID-19. The CDR3 region has the DNA TGTGCCAGCAGCTTAGGGACAGGGGACTATGGCTACACCTTC. Amino acid sequence: CASSLGTGDYGYTF. The full variable domain, in which reference TRBV11-2 and TRBJ1-2 provide the parts outside the CDR3, is EAGVAQSPRYKIIEKRQSVAFWCNPISGHATLYWYQQILGQGPKLLIQFQNNGVVDDSQLPKDRFSAERLKGVDSTLKIQPAKLEDSAVYLCASSLGTGDYGYTFGSGTRLTVV.